This is a list of T cell receptor beta chains from one sample in a study of beta chain features in type 1 diabetes. Data came from immunoSEQ multiplex PCR; TCRdb stores just in-frame clones and leaves some out. This sample carries a few hundred thousand clones, about 32% of them seen once, and the ten largest clones take roughly 0.066%. Specimen: naive CD4+ T cells from blood. The receptors originated from a man younger than 35 in good health. CDR3s include the opening cysteine and the closing phenylalanine or tryptophan. Fields, in order: J gene, V gene, CDR3 protein.

>TRBJ2-2|TRBV2
CASSDAGELFF
>TRBJ2-2|TRBV28
CASSFSDRATGELFF
>TRBJ2-4|TRBV29-1
CSVVEGVKNIQYF
>TRBJ1-1|TRBV19
CASSIGTGSTEAFF
>TRBJ2-3|TRBV29-1
CSASSTDTQYF
>TRBJ2-1|TRBV5-1
CASSLASGAYNEQFF
>TRBJ2-1|TRBV19
CASSNRENSYNEQFF
>TRBJ2-2|TRBV19
CASNDNTGELFF
>TRBJ2-7|TRBV30
CAWSWVGEQYF
>TRBJ2-5|TRBV7-3
CASSPGLAGGGETQYF
>TRBJ1-4|TRBV28
CASSLVGEKLFF
>TRBJ2-6|TRBV7-2
CASSFGTTSGANVLTF
>TRBJ2-2|TRBV14
CASSYRLSGELFF
>TRBJ2-5|TRBV29-1
CSAGTSGGQETQYF
>TRBJ1-2|TRBV30
CAWSLGTGGRGYTF
>TRBJ2-5|TRBV29-1
CSGSRGSETQYF
>TRBJ2-5|TRBV5-4
CASSFNSAAQYF
>TRBJ1-5|TRBV5-6
CASSLRRDLQPQHF
>TRBJ2-1|TRBV2
CASRGLAGAYNEQFF
>TRBJ2-1|TRBV5-1
CASSIGLIDEQFF
>TRBJ1-2|TRBV10-3
CAIRPTQDGYTF
>TRBJ2-7|TRBV5-1
CASSLGLEGYEQYF
>TRBJ2-7|TRBV5-1
CASSLGLAGFGYEQYF
>TRBJ1-5|TRBV30
CAWSTQGNQPQHF
>TRBJ1-2|TRBV29-1
CSVEEVGYGYTF
>TRBJ1-5|TRBV4-1
CASSRVGQGGNQPQHF
>TRBJ2-2|TRBV15
CATSREISGAANTGELFF
>TRBJ2-5|TRBV30
CAWSPDSGETQYF
>TRBJ2-5|TRBV9
CASSLSAMPAETQYF
>TRBJ1-5|TRBV30
CAWGDRSYQPQHF
>TRBJ2-7|TRBV30
CAWRWGGLGNEQYF
>TRBJ2-3|TRBV30
CAWNLRLAGDPRFPDTQYF
>TRBJ2-5|TRBV7-2
CASSLVMASGTQYF
>TRBJ2-7|TRBV5-1
CASSFDGQDYEQYF
>TRBJ2-1|TRBV5-1
CASRLVATNEQFF
>TRBJ2-3|TRBV29-1
CSVSGSFPGLAGGASTDTQYF
>TRBJ2-1|TRBV11-2
CASSHRGTRVYNEQFF
>TRBJ2-1|TRBV5-1
CASSSKTSPGQGDNEQFF
>TRBJ2-4|TRBV7-8
CASSLDRVNIQYF
>TRBJ2-4|TRBV4-2
CASTSDWASGSVRYF
>TRBJ1-5|TRBV7-9
CASSILGQGDNQPQHF
>TRBJ2-1|TRBV6-5
CASGRTSVVNEQFF
>TRBJ1-5|TRBV10-3
CAITGQLNQPQHF
>TRBJ1-1|TRBV4-1
CASSRGTGRVTEAFF
>TRBJ2-3|TRBV11-1
CASGQTSGIPLNTDTQYF
>TRBJ2-7|TRBV30
CANAGDSYEQYF
>TRBJ1-2|TRBV2
CASRRQGTYGYTF
>TRBJ2-6|TRBV25-1
CASRGSGTGPTVLTF
>TRBJ2-5|TRBV10-3
CAIRGGGRETQYF
>TRBJ2-6|TRBV28
CASSRSGGLSGANVLTF
>TRBJ2-5|TRBV7-2
CASSLAREETQYF
>TRBJ1-1|TRBV13
CASSFRSRGLNTEAFF
>TRBJ2-5|TRBV6-6
CASSSITRRETQYF
>TRBJ2-7|TRBV5-4
CASSSTSGSYEQYF
>TRBJ1-2|TRBV10-3
CAMGEQGSNGYTF
>TRBJ2-7|TRBV28
CASRKTSGSSYEQYF